The 2 T cell receptor beta chains below were found in one sample sequenced in a study of identical twins. Each CDR3 protein gets one entry after TCRdb re-called the 5' RACE reads with MiXCR. The sample contains 700,000 or so distinct CDR3 sequences, around 20% of which appear only once. This sample was also put to use in a study of T cells expressing NK-cell markers.

Material for sequencing was PBMCs. These receptor sequences come from a woman between 18 and 30 years old in good health.

This clonotype turned up a few times. This chain links TRBV10-3 with TRBJ2-3; D might be TRBD1 or TRBD2, each matching 6 bases. The ends were cut back, 10 bases at V and 2 bases at J, with 13 bases in the middle. CDR3 length: 13 amino acids. From germline, CDR1 is ENHRY and CDR2 SYGVKD. In nucleotides, the CDR3 is TGTGCCACAGCGGAGGGGGTCACAGATACGCAGTATTTT. Translation gives CATAEGVTDTQYF.

In its sample, this clonotype was seen a few times. The chain couples TRBV20-1 to TRBJ2-3, with 8 nucleotides matching TRBD2. V gave up 0 bases and J gave up 1 base; unmatched junction bases: 3. Germline values: CDR1 DFQATT, CDR2 SNEGSKA (reference sequence). The CDR3 loop spans 15 amino acids. The CDR3 DNA is TGCAGTGCTAGAGACCCACTAGCGGGCACAGATACGCAGTATTTT. It yields the protein CSARDPLAGTDTQYF.